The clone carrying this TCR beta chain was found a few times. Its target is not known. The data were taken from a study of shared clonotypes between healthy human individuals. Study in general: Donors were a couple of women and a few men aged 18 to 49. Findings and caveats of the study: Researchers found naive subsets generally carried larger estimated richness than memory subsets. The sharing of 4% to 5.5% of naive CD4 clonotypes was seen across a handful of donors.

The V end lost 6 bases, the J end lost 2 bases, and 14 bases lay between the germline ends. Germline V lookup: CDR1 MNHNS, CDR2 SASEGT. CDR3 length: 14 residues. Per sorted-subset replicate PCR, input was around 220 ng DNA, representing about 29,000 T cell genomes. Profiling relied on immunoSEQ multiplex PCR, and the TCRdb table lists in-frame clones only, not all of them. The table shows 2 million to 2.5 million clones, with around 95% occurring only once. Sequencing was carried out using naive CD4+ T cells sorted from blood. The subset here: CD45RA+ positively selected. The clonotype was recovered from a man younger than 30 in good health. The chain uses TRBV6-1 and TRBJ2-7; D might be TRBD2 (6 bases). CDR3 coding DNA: TGTGCCAGCAGGGGAGGCGGACTAACCTACGAGCAGTACTTC. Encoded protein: CASRGGGLTYEQYF.